The 8 T cell receptor beta chains reported below all come from one sample, sequenced in a study of CD8 T cells in Susac syndrome. An amount of RNA that ranged from roughly 0.5 to 1 ug was reverse transcribed with random hexamers. TCRdb processed the immunoSEQ multiplex PCR reads anew with MiXCR; each CDR3 protein has one entry. The sample lists 150,000 to 160,000 distinct CDR3 sequences; 85% to 95% were seen once. The specimen sequenced was CD4+ T cells from PBMCs. These receptors were taken from a human donor with Susac syndrome.

The gene calls are TRBV9 and TRBJ2-6; weak D call: TRBD1 (5 bases). V was pared by 4 bases and J by 3 bases, with 8 bases between. Germline V lookup: CDR1 SGDLS, CDR2 YYNGEE. The CDR3 consists of 14 residues. The CDR3 DNA sequence: TGTGCCAGCAGCTTCACAGGTGGGGCCAACGTCCTGACTTTC. Amino acids: CASSFTGGANVLTF.

The chain has TRBV4-3 and TRBJ2-3; 7 positions match TRBD1. Germline values: CDR1 LGHNA, CDR2 YSLEER. Trimming at V came to 2 bases and at J to 1 base, leaving 3 bases not matched to a gene. There are 15 residues in the CDR3. The chain's CDR3 is CASSQRGQGTDTQYF. In nucleotides, the CDR3 is TGCGCCAGCAGCCAAAGGGGGCAAGGCACAGATACGCAGTATTTT.

The V call is TRBV7-6, the J call TRBJ1-1, with 9 bases fitting TRBD1. Germline V gene lookup returns CDR1 SGHVS and CDR2 FNYEAQ. V lost 6 bases and J lost 5; bases outside the gene matches: 7. This CDR3 has 14 residues. CDR3 in DNA: TGTGCCAGCAGTCTACAGGGGGCGGGAACTGAAGCTTTCTTT. Translated, it gives CASSLQGAGTEAFF.

The chain recombines TRBV20-1 with TRBJ1-5; 7 positions match TRBD1. V shed 5 bases, J shed 5 bases, and the junction held 6 bases outside the gene matches. The CDR3 loop spans 13 amino acids. Germline lookup yields CDR1 DFQATT and CDR2 SNEGSKA (reference sequence). CDR3 amino acids: CSAGGTADQPQHF. The DNA for the CDR3 is TGCAGTGCTGGAGGGACAGCGGATCAGCCCCAGCATTTT.

The rearrangement links TRBV24-1 to TRBJ2-2, with 10 bases identical to TRBD1. Losses at the gene ends were 5 bases for V and 3 bases for J; bases not matched to a gene: 8. The CDR3 spans 17 residues. Germline lookup yields CDR1 KGHDR and CDR2 SFDVKD. CDR3 loop: CATSGTPGQGYTGELFF. CDR3 in DNA: TGTGCCACCAGTGGGACCCCGGGACAGGGGTACACCGGGGAGCTGTTTTTT.

The chain is built from TRBV6-6 and TRBJ2-3; D may be TRBD2 (5 bases). Germline lookup yields CDR1 MNHNY and CDR2 SVGAGI (reference sequence). The CDR3 runs 13 residues. Trimming left V 5 bases short and J 4 bases short, with 10 bases between. The CDR3: CASSPHGADTQYF. The DNA of the CDR3 is TGTGCCAGCAGTCCCCACGGGGCAGATACGCAGTATTTT.

The chain combines TRBV5-1 with TRBJ2-1; D is uncertain. The CDR3 spans 14 residues. Germline CDR1 SGHRS, CDR2 YFSETQ. Trimming shortened V by 4 bases and J by 1 base, and 9 bases separated the two germline ends. The CDR3 is CASSLKGSYNEQFF. Here the CDR3 DNA reads TGCGCCAGCAGCCTCAAAGGGTCCTACAATGAGCAGTTCTTC. Full variable domain (remainder filled in from reference TRBV5-1 and TRBJ2-1): KAGVTQTPRYLIKTRGQQVTLSCSPISGHRSVSWYQQTPGQGLQFLFEYFSETQRNKGNFPGRFSGRQFSNSRSEMNVSTLELGDSALYLCASSLKGSYNEQFFGPGTRLTVL.

This sequence joins TRBV6-6 and TRBJ1-4, with D perhaps TRBD1 (6 bases). Germline V lookup: CDR1 MNHNY, CDR2 SVGAGI (reference sequence). V was trimmed by 7 bases and J by 5 bases, leaving 14 bases between them. This CDR3 comprises 14 residues. CDR3 residues: CASTDRPRNEKLFF. Here the CDR3 DNA reads TGTGCCAGCACAGACAGGCCAAGGAATGAAAAACTGTTTTTT.